The clone carrying this T cell receptor beta chain was recorded a few times. Its target is not known. The sample originates from a study of CD8+ T cells in alopecia areata. TCR sequencing used cDNA made by reverse transcription of extracted RNA. TCRdb's table, derived via immunoSEQ multiplex PCR, lists solely in-frame clones and lacks some. The sample has roughly 100,000 clones; 45% to 60% are singletons. Study-wide findings and caveats: Whereas mice showed it more clearly, TCR sharing across patients was murkier, possibly because of HLA. Clonality was higher in lesional than normal scalp, especially in alopecia totalis/universalis.

The sequenced sample consisted of CD4+ T cells sorted from blood. This TCR derives from a human donor in good health.

DNA of the CDR3: TGTGCCAGCAGCTCGGGACAGACCCAGTACTTC. Protein sequence: CASSSGQTQYF. The rearrangement joins TRBV7-2 to TRBJ2-5; D tentatively fits TRBD1 or TRBD2 (5 bases each). Per germline, CDR1 SGHTA and CDR2 FQGNSA. The length of the CDR3 is 11 residues. V was trimmed by 4 bases and J by 6 bases, leaving 6 bases between them.